This entry lists 3 T cell receptor beta chains sequenced from one sample in a study of cytomegalovirus exposure and HLA in healthy donors. A multiplex PCR was run with 60 Vbeta primers and 13 Jbeta primers. Method: immunoSEQ multiplex PCR; TCRdb's copy keeps in-frame clones and lacks some. The table has about 60,000 clones, 70% to 80% seen once. Material for sequencing was PBMCs. The receptor set was obtained from a woman in her thirties or forties in good health and CMV-seropositive.

The gene calls are TRBV6-1 and TRBJ2-5; a weak D match, TRBD1 (6 bases). The germline gives CDR1 MNHNS, CDR2 SASEGT. CDR3 length equals 13 residues. Trimming took 5 bases from V and 5 from J, leaving 12 bases between them. CDR3 region: CASSLGARETQYF. CDR3 sequence (DNA): TGTGCCAGCAGTCTGGGGGCGAGGGAGACCCAGTACTTC.

This chain uses TRBV19 with TRBJ1-1; 7 bases are shared with TRBD1. With V trimmed by 5 bases and J by 2 bases, 5 bases remained unmatched. Germline V gives CDR1 LNHDA, CDR2 SQIVND (reference sequence). The CDR3 is 14 residues long. The CDR3 bases are TGTGCCAGTAGTCGCACAGGGGTCAACACTGAAGCTTTCTTT. It yields the protein CASSRTGVNTEAFF.

The chain links TRBV5-4 to TRBJ2-5, with D maybe TRBD2 (5 bases). Germline-derived CDR1 and CDR2 are SGHNT and YYREEE (reference sequence). The CDR3 consists of 15 residues. Trimming cost V 4 bases and J 0 bases, with 13 bases left between them. CDR3 sequence (DNA): TGTGCCAGCAGCGGGAGCGTTAAGTACCAAGAGACCCAGTACTTC. Translating gives CASSGSVKYQETQYF.